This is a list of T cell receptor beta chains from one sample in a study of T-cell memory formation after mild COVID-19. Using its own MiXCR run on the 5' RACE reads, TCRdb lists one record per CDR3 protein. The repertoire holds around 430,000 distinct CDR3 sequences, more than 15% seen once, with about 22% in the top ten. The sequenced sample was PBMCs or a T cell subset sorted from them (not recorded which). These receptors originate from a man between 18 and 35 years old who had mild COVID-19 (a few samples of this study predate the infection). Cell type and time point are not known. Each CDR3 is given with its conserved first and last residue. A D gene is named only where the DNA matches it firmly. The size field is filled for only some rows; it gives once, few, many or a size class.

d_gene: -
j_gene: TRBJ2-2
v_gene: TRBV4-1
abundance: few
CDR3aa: CASSRGNANTGELFF
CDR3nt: TGCGCCAGCAGCCGTGGCAACGCGAACACCGGGGAGCTGTTTTTT

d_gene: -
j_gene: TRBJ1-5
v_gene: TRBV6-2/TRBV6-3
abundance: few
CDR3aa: CASSYSADQPQHF
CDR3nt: TGTGCCAGCAGTTACTCGGCAGATCAGCCCCAGCATTTT

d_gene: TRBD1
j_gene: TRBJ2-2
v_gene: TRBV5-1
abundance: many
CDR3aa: CASSPDRGITGELFF
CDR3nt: TGCGCCAGCAGCCCGGACAGGGGTATCACCGGGGAGCTGTTTTTT

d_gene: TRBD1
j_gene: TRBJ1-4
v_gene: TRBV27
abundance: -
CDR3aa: CASSATGHSEKLFF
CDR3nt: TGTGCCAGCAGTGCGACAGGGCATAGCGAAAAACTGTTTTTT

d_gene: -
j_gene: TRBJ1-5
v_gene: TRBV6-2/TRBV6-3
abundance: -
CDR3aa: CASSYPTVFNQPQHF
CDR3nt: TGTGCCAGCAGTTACCCAACAGTCTTCAATCAGCCCCAGCATTTT

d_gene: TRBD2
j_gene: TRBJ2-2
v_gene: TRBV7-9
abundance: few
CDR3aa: CASSFPPGGDTGELFF
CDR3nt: TGTGCCAGCAGCTTTCCCCCCGGGGGGGACACCGGGGAGCTGTTTTTT

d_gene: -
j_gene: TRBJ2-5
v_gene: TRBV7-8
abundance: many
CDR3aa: CASGSPGFQETQYF
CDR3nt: TGTGCCAGCGGATCGCCGGGGTTCCAAGAGACCCAGTACTTC

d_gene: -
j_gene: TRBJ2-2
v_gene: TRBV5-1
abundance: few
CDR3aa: CASSLMGNTGELFF
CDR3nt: TGCGCCAGCAGCTTAATGGGGAACACCGGGGAGCTGTTTTTT

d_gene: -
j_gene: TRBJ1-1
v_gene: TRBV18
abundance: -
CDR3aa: CASSAGQEFEAFF
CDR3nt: TGTGCCAGCTCAGCCGGACAAGAGTTTGAAGCTTTCTTT

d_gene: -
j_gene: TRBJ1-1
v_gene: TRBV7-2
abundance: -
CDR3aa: CASSTGTVNTEAFF
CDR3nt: TGTGCCAGCAGCACCGGGACGGTGAACACTGAAGCTTTCTTT

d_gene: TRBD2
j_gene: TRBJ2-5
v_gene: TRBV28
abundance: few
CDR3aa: CASSFRTSGVQETQYF
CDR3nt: TGTGCCAGCAGTTTCAGAACTAGCGGGGTCCAAGAGACCCAGTACTTC

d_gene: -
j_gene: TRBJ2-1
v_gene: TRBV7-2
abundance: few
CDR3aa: CASSLIYRSYNEQFF
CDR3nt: TGTGCCAGCAGCTTAATTTATCGCTCCTACAATGAGCAGTTCTTC

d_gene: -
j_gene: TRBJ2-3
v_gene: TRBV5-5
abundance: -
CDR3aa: CASSGLMGSTDTQYF
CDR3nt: TGTGCCAGCAGCGGCCTCATGGGGAGCACAGATACGCAGTATTTT

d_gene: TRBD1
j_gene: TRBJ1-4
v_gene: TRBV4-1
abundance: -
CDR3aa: CASSQAAQGALGEKLFF
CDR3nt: TGCGCCAGCAGCCAAGCAGCACAGGGGGCCCTAGGGGAAAAACTGTTTTTT

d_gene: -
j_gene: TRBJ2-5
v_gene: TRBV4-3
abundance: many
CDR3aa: CASSQGASETQYF
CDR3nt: TGCGCCAGCAGCCAAGGTGCTTCGGAGACCCAGTACTTC

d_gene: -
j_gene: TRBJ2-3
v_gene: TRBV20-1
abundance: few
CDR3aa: CSAAGAAGTDTQYF
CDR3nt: TGCAGTGCTGCCGGGGCGGCGGGCACAGATACGCAGTATTTT

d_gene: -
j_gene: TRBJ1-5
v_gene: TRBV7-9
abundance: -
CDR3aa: CASSLSLGQYNQPQHF
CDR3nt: TGTGCCAGCAGCTTAAGCCTCGGGCAGTACAATCAGCCCCAGCATTTT

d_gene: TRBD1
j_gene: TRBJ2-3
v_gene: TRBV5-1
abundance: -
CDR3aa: CASSLAQGTGAGDTQYF
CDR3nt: TGCGCCAGCAGCTTGGCCCAGGGGACAGGGGCCGGAGATACGCAGTATTTT

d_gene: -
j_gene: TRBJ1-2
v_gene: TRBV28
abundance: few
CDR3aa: CASSFTDRDYGYTF
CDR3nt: TGTGCCAGCAGTTTTACGGACAGAGACTATGGCTACACCTTC

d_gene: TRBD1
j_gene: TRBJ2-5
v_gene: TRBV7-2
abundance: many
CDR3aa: CASSSTGQGSFEYF
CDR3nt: TGTGCCAGCAGCTCCACGGGACAGGGGTCGTTTGAGTACTTC

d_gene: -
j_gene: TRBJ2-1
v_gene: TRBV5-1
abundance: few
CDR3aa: CASSLRDSRYNEQFF
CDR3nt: TGCGCCAGCAGCCTAAGAGATTCCCGCTACAATGAGCAGTTCTTC

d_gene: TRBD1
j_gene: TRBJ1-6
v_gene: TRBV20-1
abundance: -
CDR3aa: CSARRQGGSSPLHF
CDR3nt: TGCAGTGCTAGAAGACAGGGGGGAAGTTCACCCCTCCACTTT

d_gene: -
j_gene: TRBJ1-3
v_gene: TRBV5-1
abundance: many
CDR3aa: CASSLEPGNTIYF
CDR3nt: TGCGCCAGCAGCTTGGAGCCAGGAAACACCATATATTTT

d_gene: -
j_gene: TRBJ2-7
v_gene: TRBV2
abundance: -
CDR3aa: CASMEEGEQYF
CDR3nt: TGTGCCAGCATGGAGGAGGGTGAGCAGTACTTC

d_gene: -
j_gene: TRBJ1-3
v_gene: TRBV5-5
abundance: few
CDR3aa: CASSSTPRRGRKNTIYF
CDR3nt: TGTGCCAGCAGCTCCACCCCGAGAAGAGGGAGAAAGAACACCATATATTTT

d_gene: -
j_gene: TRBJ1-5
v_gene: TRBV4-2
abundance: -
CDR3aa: CASRNLWSNQPQHF
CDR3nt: TGTGCCAGCAGAAACCTGTGGAGCAATCAGCCCCAGCATTTT

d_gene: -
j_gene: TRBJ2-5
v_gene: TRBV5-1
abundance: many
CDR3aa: CASSLAPGANKETQYF
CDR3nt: TGCGCCAGCAGCTTGGCCCCGGGGGCCAACAAAGAGACCCAGTACTTC

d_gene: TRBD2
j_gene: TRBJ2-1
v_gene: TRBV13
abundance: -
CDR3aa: CASSPSGALYNEQFF
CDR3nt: TGTGCCAGCAGCCCGAGCGGGGCTTTATACAATGAGCAGTTCTTC

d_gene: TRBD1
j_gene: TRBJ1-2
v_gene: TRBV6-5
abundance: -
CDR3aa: CASSYTYRQGGDYGYTF
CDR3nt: TGTGCCAGCAGTTACACCTACCGACAGGGTGGGGACTATGGCTACACCTTC

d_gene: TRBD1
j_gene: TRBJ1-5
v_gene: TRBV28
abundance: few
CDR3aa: CASSRGPGGNQPQHF
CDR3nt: TGTGCCAGCAGTAGGGGGCCTGGTGGGAATCAGCCCCAGCATTTT

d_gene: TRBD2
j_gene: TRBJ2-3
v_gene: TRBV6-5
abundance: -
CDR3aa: CASRLAGADTDTQYF
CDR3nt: TGTGCCAGCAGATTAGCGGGGGCCGACACAGATACGCAGTATTTT

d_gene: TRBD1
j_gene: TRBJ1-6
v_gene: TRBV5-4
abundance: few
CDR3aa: CASSPGQARSPLHF
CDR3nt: TGTGCCAGCAGCCCCGGACAGGCTCGATCACCCCTCCACTTT

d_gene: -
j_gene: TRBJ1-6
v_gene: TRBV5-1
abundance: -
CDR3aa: CASSPTENNSPLHF
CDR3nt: TGCGCCAGCTCACCGACAGAAAATAATTCACCCCTCCACTTT

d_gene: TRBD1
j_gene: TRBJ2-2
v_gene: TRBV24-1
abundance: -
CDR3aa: CATSDWRTGGNTGELFF
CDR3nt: TGTGCCACCAGTGATTGGAGGACAGGAGGGAACACCGGGGAGCTGTTTTTT

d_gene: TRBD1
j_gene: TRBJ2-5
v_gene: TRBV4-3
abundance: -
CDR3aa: CASSQEDRAAETQYF
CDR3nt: TGCGCCAGCAGCCAAGAGGACAGGGCGGCGGAGACCCAGTACTTC

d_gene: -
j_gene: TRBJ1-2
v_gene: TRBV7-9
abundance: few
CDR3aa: CASSLVRLTGGGYTF
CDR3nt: TGTGCCAGCAGCTTAGTTAGACTGACAGGTGGGGGCTACACCTTC

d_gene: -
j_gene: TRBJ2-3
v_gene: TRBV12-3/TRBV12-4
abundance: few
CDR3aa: CASSFQTNTQYF
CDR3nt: TGTGCCAGCAGTTTCCAGACTAATACGCAGTATTTT

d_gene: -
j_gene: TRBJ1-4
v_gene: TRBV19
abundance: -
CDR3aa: CASSITGLSEKLFF
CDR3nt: TGTGCCAGTAGTATAACAGGCCTCTCAGAAAAACTGTTTTTT

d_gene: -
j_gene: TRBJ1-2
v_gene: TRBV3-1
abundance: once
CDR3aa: CASSQDFKSRNNYGYTF
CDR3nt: TGTGCCAGCAGCCAAGATTTTAAGTCGCGGAATAACTATGGCTACACCTTC

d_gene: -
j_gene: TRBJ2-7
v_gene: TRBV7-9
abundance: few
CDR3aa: CASSLASGGAYEQYF
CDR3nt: TGTGCCAGCAGCTTAGCGTCAGGCGGGGCCTACGAGCAGTACTTC

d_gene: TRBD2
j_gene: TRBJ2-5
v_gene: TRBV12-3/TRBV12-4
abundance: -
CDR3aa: CASSLSSGGLETQYF
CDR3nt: TGTGCCAGCAGTTTGTCTAGCGGGGGGTTGGAGACCCAGTACTTC

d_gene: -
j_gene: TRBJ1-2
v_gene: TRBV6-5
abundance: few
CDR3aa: CASSYSGTDTYGYTF
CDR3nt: TGTGCCAGCAGTTACTCCGGGACGGATACCTATGGCTACACCTTC

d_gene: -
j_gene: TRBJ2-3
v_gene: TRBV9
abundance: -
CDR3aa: CASSTGGVTDTQYF
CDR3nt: TGTGCCAGCAGCACCGGGGGCGTCACAGATACGCAGTATTTT

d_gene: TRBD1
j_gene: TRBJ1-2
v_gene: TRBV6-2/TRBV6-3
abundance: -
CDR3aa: CASRIRTGEGYTF
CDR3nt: TGTGCCAGCAGGATACGGACAGGGGAAGGCTACACCTTC

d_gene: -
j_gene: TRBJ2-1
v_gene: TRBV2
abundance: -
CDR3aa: CASSEIWGGEQFF
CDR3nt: TGTGCCAGCAGTGAGATTTGGGGAGGTGAGCAGTTCTTC

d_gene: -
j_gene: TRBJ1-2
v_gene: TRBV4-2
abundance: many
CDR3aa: CASSRTDGYGYTF
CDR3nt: TGTGCCAGCAGCCGGACAGACGGCTATGGCTACACCTTC

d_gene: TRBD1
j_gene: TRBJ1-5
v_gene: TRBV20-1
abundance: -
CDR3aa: CSARQGIGYQPQHF
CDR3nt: TGCAGTGCAAGACAGGGAATAGGGTATCAGCCCCAGCATTTT

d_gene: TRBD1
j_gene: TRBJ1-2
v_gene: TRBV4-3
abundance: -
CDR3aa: CASSPSPGTGGWKGYTF
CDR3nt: TGCGCCAGCAGCCCCAGTCCCGGGACAGGGGGCTGGAAAGGCTACACCTTC

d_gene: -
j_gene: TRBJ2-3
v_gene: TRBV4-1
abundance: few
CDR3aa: CASSQDLPGATDTQYF
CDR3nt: TGCGCCAGCAGCCAGGACCTCCCGGGGGCAACAGATACGCAGTATTTT

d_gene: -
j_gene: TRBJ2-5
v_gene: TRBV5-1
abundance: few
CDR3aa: CASSSEVRETQYF
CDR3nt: TGCGCCAGCAGCTCGGAGGTCCGGGAGACCCAGTACTTC

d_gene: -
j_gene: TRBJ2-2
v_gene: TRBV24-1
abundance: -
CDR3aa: CATSDPSGPGELFF
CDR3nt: TGTGCCACCAGTGACCCCTCAGGGCCCGGGGAGCTGTTTTTT

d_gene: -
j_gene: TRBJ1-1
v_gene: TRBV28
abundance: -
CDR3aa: CASKTRQLNTEAFF
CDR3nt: TGTGCCAGCAAAACGAGACAGCTGAACACTGAAGCTTTCTTT

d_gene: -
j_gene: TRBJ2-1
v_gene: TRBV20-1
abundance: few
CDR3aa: CSARQGSEQFF
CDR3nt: TGCAGTGCTAGACAGGGGAGTGAGCAGTTCTTC

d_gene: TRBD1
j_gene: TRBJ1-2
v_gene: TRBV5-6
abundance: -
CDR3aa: CASRRRDRGFYGYTF
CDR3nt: TGTGCCAGCAGGCGACGGGACAGGGGGTTCTACGGCTACACCTTC

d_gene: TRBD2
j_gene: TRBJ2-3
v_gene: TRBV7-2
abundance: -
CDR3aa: CASSWGLAGSDTQYF
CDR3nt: TGTGCCAGCAGCTGGGGACTAGCGGGGTCAGATACGCAGTATTTT

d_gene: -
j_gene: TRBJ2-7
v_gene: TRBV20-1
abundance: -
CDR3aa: CSASPVGRQLYEQYF
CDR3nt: TGCAGTGCTAGCCCGGTTGGCAGACAACTATACGAGCAGTACTTC

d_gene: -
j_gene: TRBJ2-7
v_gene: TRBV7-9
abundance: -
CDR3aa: CASSPRSQGKDEQYF
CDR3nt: TGTGCCAGCAGCCCCCGTAGCCAGGGAAAAGACGAGCAGTACTTC

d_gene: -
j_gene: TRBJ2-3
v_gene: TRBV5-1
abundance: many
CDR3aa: CASSLGSVSTDTQYF
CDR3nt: TGCGCCAGCAGCTTGGGATCAGTTAGCACAGATACGCAGTATTTT

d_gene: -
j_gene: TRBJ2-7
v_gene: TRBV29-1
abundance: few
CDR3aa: CSVGRAYEQYF
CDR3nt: TGCAGCGTTGGCCGGGCCTACGAGCAGTACTTC

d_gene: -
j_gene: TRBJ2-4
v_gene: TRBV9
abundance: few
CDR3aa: CASSVGQFLAKNIQYF
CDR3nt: TGTGCCAGCAGCGTTGGTCAATTTCTAGCCAAAAACATTCAGTACTTC